This section outlines one TCR beta chain sequence together with its context. The record originates from a study of shared clonotypes between healthy human individuals. The V gene's germline CDR1 is KGHSH and CDR2 LQKENI. V trimming: 5 bases; J trimming: 6 bases; junction bases outside the gene matches: 9. This CDR3 comprises 16 residues. The assay was immunoSEQ multiplex PCR, and TCRdb's table has in-frame clones only and misses some. The repertoire holds millions of clones, approximately 94% seen once, with more than 0.12% in the top ten. This sequence was found in a man aged 18 to 30 in good health. V gene TRBV18 combines with J gene TRBJ2-3; 12 nucleotides align to TRBD2. Material for sequencing was naive CD4+ T cells sorted from blood. As to subset: CD45RA+ positively selected. Written as DNA, the CDR3 is TGTGCCAGCTCAACTTGGACTAGCGGGAATCCCGATACGCAGTATTTT. Amino acids: CASSTWTSGNPDTQYF. Variable domain in full (rest from reference TRBV18 and TRBJ2-3): NAGVMQNPRHLVRRRGQEARLRCSPMKGHSHVYWYRQLPEEGLKFMVYLQKENIIDESGMPKERFSAEFPKEGPSILRIQQVVRGDSAAYFCASSTWTSGNPDTQYFGPGTRLTVL.